This TCR beta chain originates from a study of cytomegalovirus exposure and HLA in healthy donors (dated by TCRdb to 2016 to 2017). For context, the study as a whole: In an earlier analysis of around 540 of the donors, approximately 260 Gb of sequence data and 95 million to 130 million unique TCR beta sequences from about 179 million T cells were reported. A later genetic analysis took genome-wide SNP genotypes for about 65% of the 666 donors and used that subset as a discovery cohort. In the later analysis, no new phenotypic data were used to find candidate immune exposures; instead, reliance was placed on TCR beta sequences and their occurrence across donors. Every repertoire in the discovery cohort had been generated on one and the same sequencing platform. The genetic ancestry cluster associated with self-reported Caucasian donors included 65% to 90% of the roughly 390 genotyped donors. The study aimed to test whether signatures of past pathogen exposure could be identified by cataloging public T cell receptors. An early release that covered roughly 600 HLA-typed donors contained around 300 gigabases of sequencing data and 75 million to 100 million unique TCR sequences. Roughly 5 DR-DQ haplotypes were handled as single units for association and clustering, since linkage in the cohort was strong. Donor age, sex, ethnicity and CMV serostatus were compiled alongside the repertoire data. Besides the first cohort of around 670 subjects, a separate validation cohort made up of over 100 different subjects was used. In a later analysis, previously published TCR beta repertoires from about 670 donors were re-analyzed and high-resolution HLA genotyping was added so that TCR occurrence patterns could be studied. To predict cytomegalovirus infection status, the study combined high-throughput TCR immunosequencing, statistical association of individual TCRs with disease status, and machine learning. An earlier analysis of approximately 630 of the donors applied high-throughput TCR beta sequencing to assess whether each TCR beta V gene segment acted as functional or pseudogenic. The number of typed donors differed by locus: roughly 620-640 for A, B, C, DRB1 and DQB1; approximately 520 for DQA1; approximately 600 for DPA1; and approximately 450 for DPB1. Among some 410 genotyped donors of the cohort, an average of about 240,000 unique TCR beta nucleotide sequences were sequenced per donor, roughly 20% of them non-productive. Class I and class II HLA loci were covered by the typing at four-digit resolution. Using immunosequencing, the study profiled T cell repertoires from about 610 subjects and related those repertoires to cytomegalovirus serostatus.

As regards this clone: What this receptor recognizes is not known. It has no much larger one-base neighbor in the sample; base qualities were not kept.

What the research found in general, with its limitations: Some IMGT-functional V segments, including TRBV6-2 and TRBV6-3, could not be distinguished by the 87-base-pair reads and were therefore excluded. In both the original and validation cohorts, the classifier was reported to diagnose cytomegalovirus status with high specificity and sensitivity. In vitro tests confirmed that a few of the cytomegalovirus-associated TCR beta chains recognize cytomegalovirus antigens. A later analysis found that TCR association rates varied across HLA loci, with DRB1 alleles showing the most associated TCRs and HLA-C alleles the fewest. Fewer than 20 rarely observed V segments, including chromosome 9 orphons, were excluded from the earlier analysis of some 590 of the donors because counts were too low. In a later analysis, most CMV-associated TCR beta chains were found to appear HLA-restricted, with HLA associations seemingly driven largely by CMV exposure. Assigning TCR associations to individual alleles was difficult when HLA alleles, especially DR and DQ, strongly co-occurred. A further reported finding was that TCR beta sequences accurately predicted the HLA-A and HLA-B alleles for most subjects in the first cohort. While some public TCRs were present in many individuals, most TCR sequences turned up only very rarely across donors. The sequencing pipeline was judged likely to have produced a cluster of highly shared sequence variants as a technical artifact. Sequencing depth was assumed to be roughly uniform across donors in the presence/absence analyses, though that assumption may not hold. The only immune exposure information available for the cohort was CMV serostatus. In an earlier analysis of about 550 of the donors, most TCR beta V segments were observed in productive rearrangements about 90% or about 30% of the time, broadly matching IMGT annotations. Correlated functional status among segregating V segments might be attributable to linkage disequilibrium, but an unknown experimental factor could not be ruled out. Because HLA typing was unavailable for some donors at each locus, only the typed subset was used in association tests. In a later analysis, about 16,000 TCR beta sequences were associated with specific HLA alleles at a false discovery rate of 0.05. Compared with equally common non-associated chains, HLA-associated TCR beta chains in a later analysis were more clonally expanded and had lower generation probabilities. It was suggested by the authors that the approach could potentially be generalized to other disease states and immunological phenotypes. In a later analysis, several top co-occurrence clusters were reported to appear linked to parvovirus B19, influenza, CMV and Epstein-Barr virus. This cohort had only TCR beta chains sequenced, and the lack of alpha or paired-chain data limited which features could be detected. An association between a missense DCLRE1C variant and V-gene and J-gene trimming of TCR beta chains was found in a later genetic analysis and replicated in an independent cohort. In a later genetic analysis, fewer N-insertions in productive TCRs were reported among donors in an Asian-associated ancestry cluster than the roughly 700-donor mean. The study gave a list of about 170 TCR beta chains associated with cytomegalovirus.

Spanning cysteine to phenylalanine, the CDR3 consists of 14 amino acids. Only the CDR3 part of the read is kept: 42 bases, read in frame from the first base. According to the germline V gene, CDR1 reads SQVTM and CDR2 reads ANQGSEA. Trimming leaves V shorter by 0 bases and J shorter by 2 bases, with the junction holding 3 bases beyond the gene matches. In total, roughly 670 healthy bone marrow donors made up the cohort. Cohort members were all nominally healthy when sampled, although unrecorded immune exposures were likely present. The donor tested CMV seropositive, placing the donor among the approximately 290 seropositive members of the cohort. A peripheral blood sample was provided by each donor, and peripheral blood mononuclear cells were used for TCR beta sequencing. The Qiagen DNeasy Blood Extraction Kit was used to extract genomic DNA from the blood cell samples. Preparation of the library involved the immunoSEQ multiplex PCR assay. For the multiplex PCR, a mixture combining 60 forward primers for TCR Vbeta segments and 13 reverse primers for TCR Jbeta segments was used. A multiplex PCR assay on genomic DNA amplified the CDR3 region of rearranged TCR beta genes. The amplified TCR beta libraries were sequenced on the Illumina HiSeq System as 87-base-pair reads. Turning to the authors' computational methods: A later analysis tallied some 79 million unique TCR beta chains across the 700 or so repertoires, and approximately 12 million of those chains were shared by two or more donors. A nearest-neighbor algorithm error-corrected the raw reads and collapsed the reads into unique sequences, merging closely related sequences to remove PCR and sequencing errors. CDR3 sequences were aligned to IMGT reference sequences to assign V, D and J gene segments. For a sequence to be retained, a match of at least six nucleotides was required to both a V gene segment and a J gene segment. Rearrangements were classified as productive when the CDR3 lacked stop codons and remained in frame with V and J, and all other rearrangements were classified as non-productive. Following IMGT convention, CDR3 was defined as the stretch from the second conserved V-encoded cysteine to the conserved J-encoded phenylalanine. In an earlier analysis of more than 550 of the donors, sequences lacking an unambiguous match to a single V gene segment were excluded. An earlier analysis of fewer than 750 of the donors classified V segments as functional when productive rearrangements were above 56.7% and as segregating when the standard deviation between donors was above 5%. A statistical classification framework was built to diagnose cytomegalovirus status from the catalog of TCR beta chain sequences. A later analysis assigned V and J genes by comparing TCR nucleotide sequences with IMGT/GENE-DB human TR gene sequences. The TCRdist pipeline was used in a later analysis to assign CDR3 sequences and most-parsimonious VDJ recombination scenarios. In a later analysis, every TCR beta chain was defined by the combination of its CDR3 amino acid sequence and its V-gene family, and reads without a unique V-gene family were dropped. In a later analysis, fewer than 600 highly shared, low-generation-probability nucleotide sequences were removed to address suspected cross-contamination and a sequencing artifact. For each public chain, a later analysis derived a clonal expansion index from normalized ranks of inferred template counts within each repertoire. A later analysis computed generation probabilities with a VDJ recombination model fitted to out-of-frame rearrangements, and checked the results against IGoR. Hypergeometric tests were used in a later analysis to score TCR-TCR, TCR-HLA and TCR-CMV co-occurrence, with a repertoire-size bias correction applied to the TCR pairs. To estimate false discovery rates, a later analysis permuted the HLA or CMV assignments 20 times. In a later analysis, co-occurring TCRs were grouped using DBSCAN, and TCRdist sequence similarity was added for clustering within HLA-allele-positive subsets. Repertoires with fewer than 30,000 or more than 120,000 public chains, plus five repertoires with anomalous nucleotide sharing, were excluded from co-occurrence clustering. Entries here come from immuneACCESS through TCRdb and include only in-frame sequences with V and J called. Some clones fail to appear in such tables; in the studies checked, an unresolved V gene covers under half of the shortfall, and the cause of the remainder is unknown. The V and J calls and clone size come from that table; D and trimming were worked out from the DNA. The sample yields approximately 140,000 clones; roughly three quarters were counted once. The ten largest clones represent 6.5% to 8% of the sample.

The rearrangement combines TRBV29-1 with TRBJ2-7; 8 of the junction bases match TRBD1. The specimen was PBMCs. The sequence came from a woman between 40 and 50 years old in good health and CMV-seropositive. The DNA reads as follows: TGCAGCGTTGAAGAGGTGACAGGGGCCTACGAGCAGTACTTC. Its protein is CSVEEVTGAYEQYF.